A selection of T cell receptor beta chains follows, all from one sample in a study of beta chain features in type 1 diabetes. The method was immunoSEQ multiplex PCR; TCRdb's version includes in-frame clones alone and lacks a portion of them. Seen here are around 160,000 clones, 63% observed once, and the top ten hold about 0.1%. The specimen sequenced was naive CD4+ T cells from blood. The receptors were gathered from a man aged 25 to 40 with type 1 diabetes. The CDR3 runs from the conserved cysteine through the conserved F or W. D genes are given only for firm matches. Expanded clones get a size class; other rows say once, few or many, or leave the size out.

j_call v_call d_call clone_size cdr3_aa cdr3_nt
TRBJ1-2 TRBV25-1 . . CASSTPGTNYGYTF TGTGCCAGCAGTACGCCGGGTACTAACTATGGCTACACCTTC
TRBJ1-2 TRBV6-5 . . CASSYISGALNYGYTF TGTGCCAGCAGTTACATTTCAGGGGCTCTTAACTATGGCTACACCTTC
TRBJ1-1 TRBV29-1 TRBD1 . CSVGQGGMNTEAFF TGCAGCGTGGGACAGGGTGGGATGAACACTGAAGCTTTCTTT
TRBJ2-7 TRBV29-1 . . CSDKQGADEQYF TGCAGCGACAAACAGGGCGCCGACGAGCAGTACTTC
TRBJ2-3 TRBV7-6 . . CASRLEGVGTDTQYF TGTGCCAGCAGACTAGAAGGGGTTGGCACAGATACGCAGTATTTT
TRBJ1-4 TRBV30 TRBD1 . CAWSGGQGMGLFF TGTGCCTGGAGCGGAGGACAGGGGATGGGACTGTTTTTT
TRBJ1-1 TRBV18 . . CASSPGQGNTEAFF TGTGCCAGCTCACCAGGGCAGGGTAACACTGAAGCTTTCTTT
TRBJ2-6 TRBV9 . once CASSVGRGSGANVLTF TGTGCCAGCAGCGTAGGACGGGGCTCTGGGGCCAACGTCCTGACTTTC
TRBJ2-3 TRBV2 TRBD1 . CASSELPRQGGSTDTQYF TGTGCCAGCAGTGAACTCCCCAGACAGGGGGGTAGCACAGATACGCAGTATTTT
TRBJ1-1 TRBV30 . few CAWRDDSRRNTEAFF TGTGCCTGGAGGGACGACAGCAGAAGGAACACTGAAGCTTTCTTT
TRBJ2-3 TRBV11-2 . few CASSLGRGGTSTDTQYF TGTGCCAGCAGCTTAGGCCGAGGGGGGACTAGCACAGATACGCAGTATTTT
TRBJ2-4 TRBV7-2 TRBD1 once CASSPTGGIVIQYF TGTGCCAGCAGCCCGACAGGGGGCATCGTCATTCAGTACTTC
TRBJ2-1 TRBV30 . . CAWTPGRVGNEQFF TGTGCCTGGACCCCTGGTCGGGTGGGGAATGAGCAGTTCTTC
TRBJ2-5 TRBV10-3 . . CAISTTGQETQYF TGTGCCATCAGCACGACAGGACAAGAGACCCAGTACTTC
TRBJ1-4 TRBV30 . . CAWSVGRATNEKLFF TGTGCCTGGAGTGTGGGACGGGCAACTAATGAAAAACTGTTTTTT
TRBJ2-5 TRBV19 . few CASSTLVLRTQYF TGTGCCAGTAGTACACTAGTGTTGCGGACCCAGTACTTC
TRBJ1-4 TRBV7-9 . . CASSLMYTGDEKLFF TGTGCCAGCAGCTTAATGTACACCGGGGATGAAAAACTGTTTTTT
TRBJ2-3 TRBV7-9 . . CASSLVGSGDTQYF TGTGCCAGCAGCTTAGTTGGTAGCGGAGATACGCAGTATTTT
TRBJ1-2 TRBV14 TRBD1 . CASSQTGTGSRYGYTF TGTGCCAGCAGCCAAACTGGGACAGGGAGTCGGTATGGCTACACCTTC
TRBJ1-2 TRBV29-1 TRBD1 few CSVGRQGYYGYTF TGCAGCGTTGGCAGACAGGGATACTATGGCTACACCTTC
TRBJ1-4 TRBV15 . few CATSSRSWLIDEKLFF TGTGCCACCAGCTCCCGATCATGGTTAATCGACGAAAAACTGTTTTTT
TRBJ1-2 TRBV7-6 . . CASSIGTNYGYTF TGTGCCAGCAGCATCGGGACTAACTATGGCTACACCTTC
TRBJ1-1 TRBV10-3 . once CAISEYAGEVTEAFF TGTGCCATCAGTGAGTACGCAGGGGAGGTCACTGAAGCTTTCTTT
TRBJ1-2 TRBV29-1 . . CSVQEGSYGYTF TGCAGCGTGCAGGAGGGTTCCTATGGCTACACCTTC
TRBJ2-1 TRBV7-2 TRBD2 . CASSLVSGSSYNEQFF TGTGCCAGCAGCTTAGTTAGCGGGAGCTCCTACAATGAGCAGTTCTTC
TRBJ1-2 TRBV9 . . CASSQNADVYGYTF TGTGCCAGCAGCCAAAACGCTGACGTCTATGGCTACACCTTC
TRBJ2-7 TRBV29-1 TRBD1 . CSVDRQGSEQYF TGCAGCGTTGACCGACAGGGCTCCGAGCAGTACTTC
TRBJ1-1 TRBV7-2 . . CASSSRRKTPRVNTEAFF TGTGCCAGCAGCTCACGTCGAAAGACACCTAGGGTGAACACTGAAGCTTTCTTT
TRBJ1-1 TRBV30 . . CAWSGQIEAFF TGTGCCTGGAGTGGACAGATAGAAGCTTTCTTT
TRBJ2-1 TRBV30 . few CAWSTGSYNEQFF TGTGCCTGGTCCACGGGCTCCTACAATGAGCAGTTCTTC
TRBJ1-2 TRBV18 TRBD1 few CASSPTGTGNGYTF TGTGCCAGCTCACCAACCGGGACAGGGAATGGCTACACCTTC
TRBJ1-1 TRBV29-1 TRBD1 few CSVRQGLNTEAFF TGCAGCGTTCGACAGGGACTCAACACTGAAGCTTTCTTT
TRBJ1-1 TRBV30 TRBD1 few CAWTRQGRTEAFF TGTGCCTGGACCCGACAGGGAAGGACTGAAGCTTTCTTT
TRBJ2-7 TRBV28 . once CASSAPLRVSYEQYF TGTGCCAGCAGCGCACCCCTCAGGGTTTCCTACGAGCAGTACTTC
TRBJ1-2 TRBV30 . once CAWRGGREFYGYTF TGTGCCTGGAGGGGAGGGCGGGAATTTTATGGCTACACCTTC
TRBJ2-5 TRBV14 . . CASSQVGTQYF TGTGCCAGCAGCCAAGTCGGGACCCAGTACTTC
TRBJ2-7 TRBV28 . . CASSGQFYSYEQYF TGTGCCAGCAGTGGACAGTTCTACTCCTACGAGCAGTACTTC
TRBJ2-5 TRBV9 . few CASSVGAARDQETQYF TGTGCCAGCAGCGTCGGCGCGGCGCGGGACCAAGAGACCCAGTACTTC
TRBJ1-6 TRBV5-4 TRBD1 . CASSLAGTGEASPLHF TGTGCCAGCAGCTTGGCCGGGACAGGGGAGGCTTCACCCCTCCACTTT
TRBJ2-7 TRBV21-1 . . CASSTPGGNEQYF TGTGCCAGCAGCACGCCCGGGGGCAACGAGCAGTACTTC
TRBJ2-1 TRBV18 TRBD1 . CASSPIGQARNEQFF TGTGCCAGCTCACCAATTGGACAGGCCCGCAATGAGCAGTTCTTC
TRBJ2-1 TRBV7-9 . . CASSLDLLYNEQFF TGTGCCAGCAGCTTAGATTTATTATACAATGAGCAGTTCTTC
TRBJ1-6 TRBV7-9 . . CASSLSYSPLHF TGTGCCAGCAGCTTGAGTTATTCACCCCTCCACTTT
TRBJ2-7 TRBV7-9 . . CASSASFVSGGEQYF TGTGCCAGCAGCGCCTCTTTCGTCTCAGGAGGCGAGCAGTACTTC
TRBJ1-2 TRBV30 . . CAWSPPTRGYTF TGTGCCTGGAGTCCGCCAACACGTGGCTACACCTTC